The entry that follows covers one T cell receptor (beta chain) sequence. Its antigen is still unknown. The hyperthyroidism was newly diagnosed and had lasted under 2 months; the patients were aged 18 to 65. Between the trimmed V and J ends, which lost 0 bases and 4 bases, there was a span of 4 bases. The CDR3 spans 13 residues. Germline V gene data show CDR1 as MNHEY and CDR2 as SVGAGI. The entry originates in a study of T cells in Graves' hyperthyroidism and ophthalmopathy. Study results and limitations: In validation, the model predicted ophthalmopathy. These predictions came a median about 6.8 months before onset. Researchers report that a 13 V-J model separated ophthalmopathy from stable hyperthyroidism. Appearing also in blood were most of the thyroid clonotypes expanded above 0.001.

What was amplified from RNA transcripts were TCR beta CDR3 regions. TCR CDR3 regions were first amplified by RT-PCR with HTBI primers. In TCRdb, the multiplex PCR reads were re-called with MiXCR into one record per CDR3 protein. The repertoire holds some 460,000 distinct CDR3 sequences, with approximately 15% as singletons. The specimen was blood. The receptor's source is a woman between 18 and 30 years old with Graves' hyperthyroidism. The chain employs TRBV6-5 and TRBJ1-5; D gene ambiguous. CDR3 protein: CASSYSVNQPQHF. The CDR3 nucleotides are TGTGCCAGCAGTTACTCGGTAAATCAGCCCCAGCATTTT.